The present T cell receptor beta chain was sequenced within a study of cytomegalovirus exposure and HLA in healthy donors. Study findings and constraints: A later analysis showed HLA-associated TCR beta chains outstripping equally common others in clonal expansion.

Notes on this clone: Antigen unknown.

The study ran its PCR with 60 Vbeta and 13 Jbeta primers. Clones were sequenced by immunoSEQ multiplex PCR, and TCRdb holds only the in-frame ones, with some missing. Of 85,000 to 110,000 clones in the sample, around 66% were seen once. This CDR3 is 14 amino acids long. V was pared by 7 bases and J by 4 bases, with 19 bases between. Per the germline V gene, CDR1 is GTSNPN and CDR2 is SVGIG (reference sequence). This sequence originates from a woman aged 45-59 years in good health and CMV-seronegative. J is TRBJ1-2 and V is TRBV30, with TRBD1 as a possible D gene (5 bases). Sequencing used PBMCs. Here the CDR3 reads CAYKAGDSLYGYTF. The CDR3 coding sequence is TGTGCCTATAAGGCGGGAGACAGCCTCTATGGCTACACCTTC.